These T cell receptor beta chains were read from a single sample in a study of blood T cell repertoires in COVID-19. The method was immunoSEQ multiplex PCR; TCRdb's version includes in-frame clones alone and lacks a portion of them. The repertoire consists of hundreds of thousands of clones, with 85% to 90% occurring once and the leading ten covering approximately 6.2%. The source material was peripheral blood. Every receptor here comes from a man aged 55 to 69 who had recovered from COVID-19. Both conserved end residues are trimmed from each CDR3. Each record gives: J gene, V gene, clone size, CDR3 protein. Size values are once, few and many counts, or a class for expanded clones, and some rows have none.

J gene: TRBJ1-5
V gene: TRBV23-1
clone size: NA
CDR3 protein: ASSQPGDNQPQH

J gene: TRBJ1-2
V gene: TRBV9
clone size: NA
CDR3 protein: ASSAGGAVYGYT

J gene: TRBJ2-7
V gene: TRBV5-1
clone size: NA
CDR3 protein: ASSSGQSLSYEQY

J gene: TRBJ1-2
V gene: TRBV7-9
clone size: NA
CDR3 protein: ASGEGEGRRGYT

J gene: TRBJ1-2
V gene: TRBV7-9
clone size: once
CDR3 protein: ASSGQFYGYT

J gene: TRBJ1-1
V gene: TRBV5-1
clone size: NA
CDR3 protein: ASSGRQGKNTEAF

J gene: TRBJ1-2
V gene: TRBV4-3
clone size: NA
CDR3 protein: ASSPSYPVYGYT

J gene: TRBJ1-3
V gene: TRBV5-1
clone size: many
CDR3 protein: ASSLSGFPGNTIY

J gene: TRBJ1-5
V gene: TRBV18
clone size: NA
CDR3 protein: ASSPSGGDQPQH

J gene: TRBJ2-7
V gene: TRBV28
clone size: NA
CDR3 protein: ASRPPGTSGGAYEQY

J gene: TRBJ2-3
V gene: TRBV13
clone size: few
CDR3 protein: ASSFGGDTQY

J gene: TRBJ2-2
V gene: TRBV9
clone size: NA
CDR3 protein: ASRAGGAVPGELF

J gene: TRBJ2-1
V gene: TRBV6-1
clone size: NA
CDR3 protein: ASSEAGRSYNEQF

J gene: TRBJ1-4
V gene: TRBV28
clone size: NA
CDR3 protein: ASIGPQGLREKLF

J gene: TRBJ1-1
V gene: TRBV6-5
clone size: NA
CDR3 protein: ASRLGSWANTEAF

J gene: TRBJ2-1
V gene: TRBV9
clone size: NA
CDR3 protein: ASSVWDTGSYNEQF

J gene: TRBJ1-5
V gene: TRBV3-1/TRBV3-2
clone size: NA
CDR3 protein: ASSPTDRGGGQPQH

J gene: TRBJ2-1
V gene: TRBV5-4
clone size: NA
CDR3 protein: ASSLGATGEQF

J gene: TRBJ2-2
V gene: TRBV3-1/TRBV3-2
clone size: NA
CDR3 protein: ASSQGGSGELF

J gene: TRBJ2-7
V gene: TRBV5-1
clone size: NA
CDR3 protein: ASSLPGQGTYEQY

J gene: TRBJ1-6
V gene: TRBV7-2
clone size: NA
CDR3 protein: ASSPRQGGSGSPLH

J gene: TRBJ2-3
V gene: TRBV9
clone size: NA
CDR3 protein: ASSVQLGFSTDTQY

J gene: TRBJ1-3
V gene: TRBV6-5
clone size: few
CDR3 protein: ASSYSDRGGNTIY

J gene: TRBJ2-5
V gene: TRBV9
clone size: NA
CDR3 protein: ASSERLAGLRETQY

J gene: TRBJ1-1
V gene: TRBV18
clone size: NA
CDR3 protein: ASSLRSRGDTEAF

J gene: TRBJ1-4
V gene: TRBV30
clone size: NA
CDR3 protein: AWNGVGGEKLF

J gene: TRBJ1-2
V gene: TRBV30
clone size: NA
CDR3 protein: AWSETGYGYT

J gene: TRBJ2-3
V gene: TRBV9
clone size: NA
CDR3 protein: ASSVDEGTSTDTQY

J gene: TRBJ2-7
V gene: TRBV20-1
clone size: NA
CDR3 protein: SASDPLYEQY

J gene: TRBJ1-2
V gene: TRBV5-5
clone size: NA
CDR3 protein: ASSFEGQGAGYGYT

J gene: TRBJ2-1
V gene: TRBV7-8
clone size: NA
CDR3 protein: ASSRSGGNSYNEQF

J gene: TRBJ2-5
V gene: TRBV18
clone size: NA
CDR3 protein: ASSVGQGIKTQY

J gene: TRBJ2-7
V gene: TRBV24-1
clone size: once
CDR3 protein: ATSDPTSGSLSISYEQY

J gene: TRBJ2-5
V gene: TRBV5-1
clone size: once
CDR3 protein: ASSLLAGTQETQY

J gene: TRBJ2-5
V gene: TRBV18
clone size: NA
CDR3 protein: ASSPPRGPRGETQY

J gene: TRBJ2-7
V gene: TRBV5-4
clone size: NA
CDR3 protein: ASRVTGGGYEQY

J gene: TRBJ2-1
V gene: TRBV5-1
clone size: NA
CDR3 protein: ASSLRTSGGSSYNEQF

J gene: TRBJ1-5
V gene: TRBV27
clone size: once
CDR3 protein: ASSPRPGGSNQPQH

J gene: TRBJ2-1
V gene: TRBV5-4
clone size: NA
CDR3 protein: ASSVGGRRYNEQF

J gene: TRBJ2-3
V gene: TRBV25-1
clone size: NA
CDR3 protein: ASSGTHPGHSTDTQY

J gene: TRBJ2-3
V gene: TRBV3-1/TRBV3-2
clone size: NA
CDR3 protein: ASSQAGGGTDTQY

J gene: TRBJ2-1
V gene: TRBV5-1
clone size: NA
CDR3 protein: ASSLVAGKGENEQF